The 22 T cell receptor beta chains below come from one sample, sequenced in a study of radiation and T cells in renal cell carcinoma. The time point denotes: baseline pretreatment blood. The treatment denotes: 15 Gy SBRT to primary tumor, nephrectomy 4 weeks later. Libraries were prepared by immunoSEQ multiplex PCR; TCRdb keeps only in-frame clonotypes and omits some of them. The table lists 110,000 to 150,000 clones, around four fifths of them singletons. Specimen: blood, collected from a patient whose treatment included radiotherapy and nephrectomy. These receptor sequences come from a woman aged 45-65 years with renal cell carcinoma.

This chain joins TRBV6-6 and TRBJ2-2, with 8 positions matching TRBD2. Looked up from germline, CDR1 is MNHNY and CDR2 is SVGAGI (reference sequence). V dropped 2 bases and J dropped 3; count of bases not matched to a gene: 5. The CDR3 spans 16 residues. The CDR3 bases are TGTGCCAGCAGTTACCAAGCGGGGGCTTACACCGGGGAGCTGTTTTTT. Amino acid sequence: CASSYQAGAYTGELFF.

This chain connects TRBV14 to TRBJ1-1; D call uncertain. Germline assignment: CDR1 SGHDN and CDR2 FVKESK. Trimming stripped 2 bases from V and 1 base from J, with 11 bases between. The CDR3 runs to 15 residues. CDR3 in amino acids: CASSQLSSWNTEAFF. The CDR3 bases are TGTGCCAGCAGCCAACTTTCTAGTTGGAACACTGAAGCTTTCTTT.

The chain combines TRBV7-2 with TRBJ1-1; no clear D gene. Germline V gives CDR1 SGHTA, CDR2 FQGNSA. The CDR3 loop spans 14 amino acids. Trimming pared 1 base from V and 1 base from J, leaving 7 bases between. The CDR3 sequence is CASSLGPQNTEAFF. CDR3 coding DNA: TGTGCCAGCAGCTTAGGTCCCCAGAACACTGAAGCTTTCTTT.

The rearrangement joins TRBV9 to TRBJ1-4, with D unresolved. Deletions cut 0 bases from V and 0 bases from J, with 6 bases between. The CDR3 has 15 residues. Germline loops: CDR1 SGDLS, CDR2 YYNGEE. The CDR3 protein is CASSVDIATNEKLFF. The DNA for the CDR3 is TGTGCCAGCAGCGTAGATATAGCAACTAATGAAAAACTGTTTTTT.

In this sample, this clone turned up once. V and J are TRBV5-1 and TRBJ1-4, with D uncertain. Trimming removed 0 bases at V and 8 bases at J, with 11 bases between. Looked up from germline, CDR1 is SGHRS and CDR2 is YFSETQ. This CDR3 region has 14 residues. This chain's CDR3 is CASSLEPIGEKLFF. The CDR3 DNA sequence: TGCGCCAGCAGCTTGGAACCTATTGGGGAAAAACTGTTTTTT. The whole variable domain, filled in from reference TRBV5-1 and TRBJ1-4, reads KAGVTQTPRYLIKTRGQQVTLSCSPISGHRSVSWYQQTPGQGLQFLFEYFSETQRNKGNFPGRFSGRQFSNSRSEMNVSTLELGDSALYLCASSLEPIGEKLFFGSGTQLSVL.

The chain carries TRBV4-3 and TRBJ1-6; 7 positions match TRBD1. With 0 bases clipped from V and 9 bases from J, the junction kept 5 bases outside the gene matches. The CDR3 runs to 15 residues. Per the germline V gene, CDR1 is LGHNA and CDR2 is YSLEER. The CDR3 reads CASSQDQGGPSPLHF. CDR3 in DNA: TGCGCCAGCAGCCAAGATCAGGGGGGACCTTCACCCCTCCACTTT.

The chain couples TRBV23-1 to TRBJ1-1, with no clear D. TRBV23-1 is an ORF; its function is uncertain. The CDR3 length is 15 residues. With 0 bases removed from V and 0 bases from J, the gap between germline ends came to 8 bases. This CDR3 is CASSQSDGLNTEAFF. The CDR3 nucleotides read TGCGCCAGCAGTCAATCTGACGGTCTGAACACTGAAGCTTTCTTT.

This clone was seen only once. The chain links TRBV7-2 to TRBJ2-2; D is unclear. Between the trimmed V and J ends, which lost 1 base and 0 bases, there was a span of 6 bases. Germline V lookup: CDR1 SGHTA, CDR2 FQGNSA. The CDR3 sequence is 15 residues long. DNA of the CDR3: TGTGCCAGCAGCTTAGTGGTGACGAACACCGGGGAGCTGTTTTTT. This gives the protein CASSLVVTNTGELFF.

The chain combines TRBV14 with TRBJ2-3; the match to TRBD2 covers 10 bases. CDR3 size: 16 residues. V gave up 0 bases and J gave up 3 bases; unmatched junction bases: 3. In germline, CDR1 is SGHDN, CDR2 FVKESK. Here the CDR3 DNA reads TGTGCCAGCAGCCAAGATCTAGCGGGGGAGACAGATACGCAGTATTTT. This encodes CASSQDLAGETDTQYF. Using reference TRBV14 and TRBJ2-3 for the parts outside the CDR3, the full variable domain is EAGVTQFPSHSVIEKGQTVTLRCDPISGHDNLYWYRRVMGKEIKFLLHFVKESKQDESGMPNNRFLAERTGGTYSTLKVQPAELEDSGVYFCASSQDLAGETDTQYFGPGTRLTVL.

The chain carries TRBV25-1 and TRBJ2-7, with TRBD2 matching over 9 bases. Germline CDR1 MGHDK, CDR2 SYGVNS. Trimming at V came to 5 bases and at J to 2 bases, leaving 7 bases not matched to a gene. This CDR3 spans 15 amino acids. The CDR3 protein is CASSPQRGAAYEQYF. In nucleotides, the CDR3 is TGTGCCAGCAGTCCCCAGCGGGGGGCAGCCTACGAGCAGTACTTC.

The chain links TRBV5-1 to TRBJ2-3; D may be TRBD1 (6 bases). The germline CDR1 and CDR2 sequences are SGHRS and YFSETQ. The CDR3 contains 14 residues. Trimming took 4 bases from V and 2 from J, leaving 11 bases between them. The CDR3 DNA is TGCGCCAGCAGCACGGACAGTTTCACAGATACGCAGTATTTT. Protein: CASSTDSFTDTQYF.

This clone showed up just once. The chain joins TRBV19 to TRBJ2-7; possibly TRBD1 or TRBD2 for D (6 bases each). From germline, CDR1 is LNHDA and CDR2 SQIVND (reference sequence). Trimming shortened V by 7 bases and J by 6 bases, and 13 bases separated the two germline ends. The CDR3 is 12 residues long. In DNA, the CDR3 is TGTGCCAGTACCACACAGGGAGGCGAGCAGTACTTC. Protein product: CASTTQGGEQYF.

The gene calls are TRBV2 and TRBJ1-2; no clear D. V lost 4 bases, J lost 4 bases, and 16 bases lay in between. Germline-derived CDR1 and CDR2 are SNHLY and FYNNEI. This CDR3 spans 15 amino acids. CDR3 region: CASSVFGENSYGYTF. The CDR3 DNA is TGTGCCAGCAGTGTTTTTGGTGAGAATTCCTATGGCTACACCTTC. Drawing the rest from reference TRBV2 and TRBJ1-2, the complete variable domain is EPEVTQTPSHQVTQMGQEVILRCVPISNHLYFYWYRQILGQKVEFLVSFYNNEISEKSEIFDDQFSVERPDGSNFTLKIRSTKLEDSAMYFCASSVFGENSYGYTFGSGTRLTVV.

This clone was observed a few times. The chain is built from TRBV29-1 and TRBJ1-2; D remains ambiguous. V dropped 1 base and J dropped 3 bases, with 12 bases sitting between them. Germline CDR1 reads SQVTM; CDR2 reads ANQGSEA. The CDR3 length is 14 residues. This chain's CDR3 is CSVEGGNGYYGYTF. In nucleotides, the CDR3 is TGCAGCGTTGAAGGGGGTAACGGCTACTATGGCTACACCTTC. The full variable domain, in which reference TRBV29-1 and TRBJ1-2 provide the parts outside the CDR3, is SAVISQKPSRDICQRGTSLTIQCQVDSQVTMMFWYRQQPGQSLTLIATANQGSEATYESGFVIDKFPISRPNLTFSTLTVSNMSPEDSSIYLCSVEGGNGYYGYTFGSGTRLTVV.

This clone has just a few counts. CDR3 sequence: CASSHLVGGFIYEQYF. DNA of the CDR3: TGCGCCAGCAGCCACTTAGTCGGGGGTTTCATCTACGAGCAGTACTTC. The chain couples TRBV4-3 to TRBJ2-7, with a tentative D call TRBD2 (6 bases). The germline V and J ends were trimmed by 3 bases and 3 bases, with 18 bases remaining between them. Germline V gene sequence: CDR1 LGHNA, CDR2 YSLEER. The CDR3 spans 16 residues.

V and J are TRBV7-8 and TRBJ2-5, with D unclear. Germline assignment: CDR1 SGHVS and CDR2 FQNEAQ. V lost 2 bases, J lost 5 bases, and 6 bases lay in between. The CDR3 contains 12 residues. The CDR3: CASSLLEETQYF. The CDR3 DNA reads TGTGCCAGCAGCTTATTGGAGGAGACCCAGTACTTC.

The CDR3 DNA follows: TGTGCCAGCAGTGTTAGGCAAGAGACCCAGTACTTC. It specifies CASSVRQETQYF. The rearrangement uses TRBV2 and TRBJ2-5; D unclear. Trimming took 4 bases from V and 2 from J, leaving 5 bases between them. CDR3 length: 12 amino acids. CDR1 and CDR2 (germline): SNHLY, FYNNEI. Variable domain in full (rest from reference TRBV2 and TRBJ2-5): EPEVTQTPSHQVTQMGQEVILRCVPISNHLYFYWYRQILGQKVEFLVSFYNNEISEKSEIFDDQFSVERPDGSNFTLKIRSTKLEDSAMYFCASSVRQETQYFGPGTRLLVL.

J is TRBJ1-2 and V is TRBV10-3; possible D gene TRBD1, 5 bases. V gave up 4 bases and J gave up 11 bases, with 14 bases separating them. The germline V gene has CDR1 ENHRY and CDR2 SYGVKD. This CDR3 spans 12 amino acids. CDR3 in DNA: TGTGCCATCAGTGTGGCAGGGTTATTATACACCTTC. It is translated as CAISVAGLLYTF.

The chain recombines TRBV7-9 with TRBJ1-2, with 12 bases that match TRBD1. CDR1 and CDR2 (germline): SEHNR, FQNEAQ (reference sequence). CDR3 size: 16 residues. The J segment lost 8 bases and the V segment lost 5 bases, leaving 12 bases of the junction unmatched. The CDR3 spells CASSPGTGGALGGYTF. CDR3 nucleotides: TGTGCCAGCAGCCCCGGGACAGGGGGCGCCTTGGGGGGCTACACCTTC.

The chain recombines TRBV19 with TRBJ2-2; TRBD2 agrees at 10 bases. The CDR3 has 16 residues. J lost 2 bases, V lost 10 bases, and 10 bases had no gene match. CDR1 LNHDA and CDR2 SQIVND come from the germline V gene (reference sequence). The DNA of the CDR3 is TGTGCCACTATGGGTCTAGCGGGAGATAACACCGGGGAGCTGTTTTTT. Translated: CATMGLAGDNTGELFF.

The chain employs TRBV5-6 and TRBJ2-7; the D gene could be TRBD1 or TRBD2 (5 bases each). Germline lookup yields CDR1 SGHDT and CDR2 YYEEEE. The CDR3 extends over 15 amino acids. Between the trimmed V and J ends, which lost 4 bases and 0 bases, there was a span of 14 bases. The CDR3 DNA sequence: TGTGCCAGCAGCGGGGGACCGAACCCCTCCTACGAGCAGTACTTC. Translation: CASSGGPNPSYEQYF.

The CDR3 sequence: CASSFSGSNTGELFF. DNA for the CDR3: TGTGCCAGCAGCTTTAGCGGGAGTAACACCGGGGAGCTGTTTTTT. The chain joins TRBV5-4 to TRBJ2-2, with 9 bases matching TRBD2. After removal of 2 bases from V and 2 bases from J, the junction contained 1 base not matched to a gene. CDR3 size: 15 residues. The germline V gene encodes CDR1 SGHNT and CDR2 YYREEE (reference sequence).